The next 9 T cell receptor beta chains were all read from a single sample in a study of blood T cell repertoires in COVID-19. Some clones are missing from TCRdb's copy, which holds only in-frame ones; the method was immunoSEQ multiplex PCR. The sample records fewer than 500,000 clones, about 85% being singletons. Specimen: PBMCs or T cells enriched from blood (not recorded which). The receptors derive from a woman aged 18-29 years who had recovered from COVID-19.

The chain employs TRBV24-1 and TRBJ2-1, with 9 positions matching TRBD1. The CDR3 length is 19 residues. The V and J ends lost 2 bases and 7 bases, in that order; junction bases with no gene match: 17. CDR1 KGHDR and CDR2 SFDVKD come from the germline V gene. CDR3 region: CATSDSGGTGLKGENEQFF. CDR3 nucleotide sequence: TGTGCCACCAGTGATTCCGGCGGGACAGGGCTTAAGGGGGAAAATGAGCAGTTCTTC.

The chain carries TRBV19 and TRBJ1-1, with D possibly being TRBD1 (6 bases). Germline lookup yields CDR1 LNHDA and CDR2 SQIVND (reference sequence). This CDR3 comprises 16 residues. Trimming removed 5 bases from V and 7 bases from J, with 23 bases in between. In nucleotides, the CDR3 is TGTGCCAGTAGTCCCCGTTCGGGGGGGCAGTGGGGTGAAGCTTTCTTT. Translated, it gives CASSPRSGGQWGEAFF. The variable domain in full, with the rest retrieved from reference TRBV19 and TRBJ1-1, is DGGITQSPKYLFRKEGQNVTLSCEQNLNHDAMYWYRQDPGQGLRLIYYSQIVNDFQKGDIAEGYSVSREKKESFPLTVTSAQKNPTAFYLCASSPRSGGQWGEAFFGQGTRLTVV.

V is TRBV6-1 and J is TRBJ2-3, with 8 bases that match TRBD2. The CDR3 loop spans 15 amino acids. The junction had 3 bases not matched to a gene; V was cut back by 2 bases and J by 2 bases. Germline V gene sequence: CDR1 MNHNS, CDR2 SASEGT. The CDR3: CASSERAGVTDTQYF. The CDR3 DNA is TGTGCCAGCAGTGAACGAGCGGGGGTCACAGATACGCAGTATTTT.

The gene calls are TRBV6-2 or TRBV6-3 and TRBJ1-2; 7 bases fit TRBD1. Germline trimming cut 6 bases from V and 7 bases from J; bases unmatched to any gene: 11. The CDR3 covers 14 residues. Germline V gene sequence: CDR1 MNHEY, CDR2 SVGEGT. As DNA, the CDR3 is TGTGCCAGCAGCGATACAGGGGAGCGTGGTGGCTACACCTTC. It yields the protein CASSDTGERGGYTF.

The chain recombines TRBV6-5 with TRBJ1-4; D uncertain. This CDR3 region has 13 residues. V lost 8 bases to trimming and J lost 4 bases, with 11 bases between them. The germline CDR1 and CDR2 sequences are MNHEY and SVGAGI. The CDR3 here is CASRSNHNEKLFF. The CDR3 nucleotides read TGTGCCAGCCGTAGTAACCATAATGAAAAACTGTTTTTT.

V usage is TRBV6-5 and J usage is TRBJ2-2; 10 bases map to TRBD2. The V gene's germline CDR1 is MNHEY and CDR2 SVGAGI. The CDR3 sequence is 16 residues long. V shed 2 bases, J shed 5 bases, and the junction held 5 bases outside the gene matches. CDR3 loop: CASSYGLAVGTGELFF. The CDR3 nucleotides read TGTGCCAGCAGTTACGGACTAGCGGTCGGAACCGGGGAGCTGTTTTTT.

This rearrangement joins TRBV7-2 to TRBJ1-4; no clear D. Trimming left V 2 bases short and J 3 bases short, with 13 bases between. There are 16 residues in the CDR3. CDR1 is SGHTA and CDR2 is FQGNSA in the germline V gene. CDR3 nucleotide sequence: TGTGCCAGCAGCTTACAGTTTTCGGCGGCTAATGAAAAACTGTTTTTT. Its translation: CASSLQFSAANEKLFF.

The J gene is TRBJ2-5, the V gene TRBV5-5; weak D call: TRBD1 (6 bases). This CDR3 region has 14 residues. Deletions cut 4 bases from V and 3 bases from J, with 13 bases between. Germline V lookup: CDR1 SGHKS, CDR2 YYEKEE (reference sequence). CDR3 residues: CASSHSSGEETQYF. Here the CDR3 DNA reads TGTGCCAGCAGCCACTCTTCAGGGGAAGAGACCCAGTACTTC.

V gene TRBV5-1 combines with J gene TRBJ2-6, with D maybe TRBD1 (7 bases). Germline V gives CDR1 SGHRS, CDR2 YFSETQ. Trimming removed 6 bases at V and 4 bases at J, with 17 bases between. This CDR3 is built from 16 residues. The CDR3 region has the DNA TGCGCCAGCACTACCACAGGGGAGGCCGGGGCCAACGTCCTGACTTTC. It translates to CASTTTGEAGANVLTF.